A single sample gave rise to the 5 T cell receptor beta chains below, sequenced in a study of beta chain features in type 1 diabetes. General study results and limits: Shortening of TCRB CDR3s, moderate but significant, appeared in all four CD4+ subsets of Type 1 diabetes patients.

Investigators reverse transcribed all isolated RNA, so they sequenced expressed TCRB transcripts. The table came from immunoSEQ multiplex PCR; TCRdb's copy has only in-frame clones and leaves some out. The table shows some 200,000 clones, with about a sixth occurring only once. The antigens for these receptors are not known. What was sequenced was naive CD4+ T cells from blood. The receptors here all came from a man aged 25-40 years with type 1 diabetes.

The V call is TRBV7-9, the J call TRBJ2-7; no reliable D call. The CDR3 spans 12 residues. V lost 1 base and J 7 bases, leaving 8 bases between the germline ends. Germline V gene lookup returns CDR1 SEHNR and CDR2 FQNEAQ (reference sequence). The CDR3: CASSLEPAEQYF. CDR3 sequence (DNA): TGTGCCAGCAGCTTAGAACCGGCTGAGCAGTACTTC.

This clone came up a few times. CDR3 residues: CASSLGHSTDTQYF. The CDR3 region has the DNA TGCGCCAGCAGCTTGGGACACAGCACAGATACGCAGTATTTT. The chain is built from TRBV5-1 and TRBJ2-3; no definite D call. V shed 0 bases and J shed 0 bases, with 5 bases lying between them. This CDR3 comprises 14 residues. CDR1 SGHRS and CDR2 YFSETQ come from the germline V gene.

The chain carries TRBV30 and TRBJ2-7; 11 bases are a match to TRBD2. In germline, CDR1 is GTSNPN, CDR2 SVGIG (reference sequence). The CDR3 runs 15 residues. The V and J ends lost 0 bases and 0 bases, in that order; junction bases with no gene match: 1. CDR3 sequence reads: CAWSVGTSGSYEQYF. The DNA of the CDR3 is TGTGCCTGGAGTGTAGGGACTAGCGGCTCCTACGAGCAGTACTTC.

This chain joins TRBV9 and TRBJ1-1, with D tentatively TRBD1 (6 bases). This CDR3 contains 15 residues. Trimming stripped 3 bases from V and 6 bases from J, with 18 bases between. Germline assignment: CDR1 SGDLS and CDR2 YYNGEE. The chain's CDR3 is CASSGKQGGRSEAFF. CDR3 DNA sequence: TGTGCCAGCAGCGGAAAACAGGGTGGTCGATCTGAAGCTTTCTTT.

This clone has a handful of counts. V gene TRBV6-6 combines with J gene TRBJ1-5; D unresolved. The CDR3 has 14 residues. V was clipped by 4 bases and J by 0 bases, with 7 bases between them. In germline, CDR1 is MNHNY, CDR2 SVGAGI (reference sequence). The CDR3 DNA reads TGTGCCAGCAGTTCTCCCACTAGCAATCAGCCCCAGCATTTT. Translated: CASSSPTSNQPQHF.